This TCR beta chain was recorded in a study of cytomegalovirus exposure and HLA in healthy donors. The study, taken as a whole, reports: It was reported in a later analysis that an Asian-associated ancestry cluster showed fewer N-insertions than the 666-donor mean.

The PCR used 60 Vbeta and 13 Jbeta primers. Profiled with immunoSEQ multiplex PCR; TCRdb holds only in-frame clones, not every one. The sample records about 120,000 clones, roughly 80% being singletons. V lost 7 bases and J 0 bases, leaving 23 bases between the germline ends. The CDR3 contains 18 residues. Germline V lookup: CDR1 SGHKS, CDR2 YYEKEE (reference sequence). Remarks on this clone: The antigen remains unidentified.

Material for sequencing was PBMCs. This sequence joins TRBV5-5 and TRBJ1-3; D is undetermined. The TCR was taken from a man in his thirties or forties in good health and CMV-seropositive. The CDR3 region is CASRREYLVGSSGNTIYF. The CDR3, as DNA: TGTGCCAGCCGTAGGGAGTATCTTGTCGGGAGCTCTGGAAACACCATATATTTT.